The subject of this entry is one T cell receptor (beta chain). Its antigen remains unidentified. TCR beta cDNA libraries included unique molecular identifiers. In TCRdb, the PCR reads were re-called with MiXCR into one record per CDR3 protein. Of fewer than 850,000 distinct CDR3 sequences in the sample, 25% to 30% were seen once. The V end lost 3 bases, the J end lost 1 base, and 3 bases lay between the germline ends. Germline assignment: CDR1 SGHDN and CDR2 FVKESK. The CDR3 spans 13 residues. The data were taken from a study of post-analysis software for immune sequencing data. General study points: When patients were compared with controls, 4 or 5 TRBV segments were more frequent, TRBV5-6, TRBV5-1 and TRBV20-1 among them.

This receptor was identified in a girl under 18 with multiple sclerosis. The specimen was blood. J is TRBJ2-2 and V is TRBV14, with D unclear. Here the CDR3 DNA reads TGTGCCAGCAGCCATCAGAACACCGGGGAGCTGTTTTTT. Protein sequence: CASSHQNTGELFF.